The 31 T cell receptor beta chains below come from one sample, sequenced in a study of T cells in Graves' hyperthyroidism and ophthalmopathy. Using RNA transcripts as the source, TCR beta CDR3 regions were amplified. First-round RT-PCR targeting the TCR CDR3 was performed with the HTBI primer set. TCRdb processed the multiplex PCR reads anew with MiXCR; each CDR3 protein has one entry. The table lists about 200,000 distinct CDR3 sequences, around 19% of them singletons. The sequenced sample was blood. Receptor source: a middle-aged man with Graves' hyperthyroidism.

The chain employs TRBV7-2 and TRBJ2-7; D not certain. The CDR3 loop spans 13 amino acids. The ends were cut back, 4 bases at V and 0 bases at J, with 7 bases in the middle. The germline V gene encodes CDR1 SGHTA and CDR2 FQGNSA. The CDR3 sequence: CASSSRPSYEQYF. CDR3 bases: TGTGCCAGCAGCTCTCGCCCCTCCTACGAGCAGTACTTC.

V is TRBV25-1 and J is TRBJ1-4; TRBD1 matches at 7 bases. This CDR3 is built from 16 residues. Germline V CDR1 and CDR2: MGHDK, SYGVNS. The junction had 5 bases not matched to a gene; V was cut back by 1 base and J by 3 bases. CDR3 sequence: CASSESQTGSNEKLFF. In nucleotides, the CDR3 is TGTGCCAGCAGTGAATCCCAGACAGGGTCTAATGAAAAACTGTTTTTT.

This rearrangement joins TRBV4-3 to TRBJ2-1, with TRBD1 matching 10 bases. Trimming removed 0 bases from V and 4 bases from J; junction bases left unmatched: 3. The CDR3 contains 16 residues. Germline assignment: CDR1 LGHNA and CDR2 YSLEER. The CDR3 DNA is TGCGCCAGCAGCCAAGAGGGACAGGGGAGGTACAATGAGCAGTTCTTC. Translated: CASSQEGQGRYNEQFF.

This clonotype was detected many times. The chain recombines TRBV12-3 or TRBV12-4 with TRBJ2-6, with 8 bases lining up with TRBD1. V lost 6 bases to trimming and J lost 0 bases; unmatched junction nucleotides: 7. The CDR3 is made up of 17 amino acids. As DNA, the CDR3 is TGTGCCAGCAGGACGGGACAGGAAATCTCTGGGGCCAACGTCCTGACTTTC. It yields the protein CASRTGQEISGANVLTF.

This clonotype occurred many times. The V call is TRBV20-1, the J call TRBJ1-1; 11 bases fit TRBD1. J gave up 5 bases and V 2 bases, and 7 bases lay outside the gene matches. The germline gives CDR1 DFQATT, CDR2 SNEGSKA (reference sequence). This CDR3 comprises 15 residues. CDR3 nucleotide sequence: TGCAGTGCTAGAATCCCGGGACAGGGGGGGACTGAAGCTTTCTTT. Translation gives CSARIPGQGGTEAFF.

The V call is TRBV6-1, the J call TRBJ1-3, with a possible D match to TRBD1 (5 bases). Germline assignment: CDR1 MNHNS and CDR2 SASEGT. This CDR3 spans 13 amino acids. Deletions cut 6 bases from V and 2 bases from J, with 8 bases between. CDR3 nucleotide sequence: TGTGCCAGCAGCCCCAGGGCTGGAAACACCATATATTTT. It encodes CASSPRAGNTIYF.

This sequence joins TRBV15 and TRBJ1-2; D is undetermined. Germline CDR1 is LNHNV and CDR2 is YYDKDF (reference sequence). The ends were cut back, 0 bases at V and 7 bases at J, with 9 bases in the middle. The CDR3 contains 13 residues. The chain's CDR3 is CATSRDRDPGYTF. The CDR3 DNA follows: TGTGCCACCAGCAGAGATCGCGACCCTGGCTACACCTTC.

This clonotype was detected many times. The rearrangement uses TRBV18 and TRBJ1-1, with 10 bases identical to TRBD1. The germline gives CDR1 KGHSH, CDR2 LQKENI. This CDR3 is 14 amino acids long. The J segment lost 8 bases and the V segment lost 6 bases, leaving 9 bases of the junction unmatched. The CDR3 nucleotides are TGTGCCAGCTCGGAGGAGGACAGGGGGTGGGAAGCTTTCTTT. Amino acids: CASSEEDRGWEAFF.

V is TRBV19 and J is TRBJ2-1; 8 nucleotides agree with TRBD1. This CDR3 has 14 amino acids. Germline CDR1 and CDR2: LNHDA and SQIVND (reference sequence). The V segment lost 5 bases and the J segment 6 bases; nucleotides outside the gene matches: 6. CDR3 DNA sequence: TGTGCCAGTAGTCCAGCGGACAGGGTCAATGAGCAGTTCTTC. This encodes CASSPADRVNEQFF.

This clonotype showed up many times. The rearrangement joins TRBV2 to TRBJ1-1, with 9 positions matching TRBD1. Trimming cost V 6 bases and J 4 bases; bases outside gene matches: 6. The length of the CDR3 is 14 residues. In germline, CDR1 is SNHLY, CDR2 FYNNEI. CDR3 loop: CASRTGGLSTEAFF. The CDR3, as DNA: TGTGCCAGCAGGACAGGGGGGTTGAGCACTGAAGCTTTCTTT.

This rearrangement joins TRBV12-3 or TRBV12-4 to TRBJ2-3, with 9 bases fitting TRBD2. The CDR3 runs 16 residues. Unmatched junction bases numbered 7, after V lost 3 bases and J lost 3 bases. In nucleotides, the CDR3 is TGTGCCAGCAGTTTGTTGCGGGGGGGCCAGACAGATACGCAGTATTTT. Translating gives CASSLLRGGQTDTQYF.

The table lists this clonotype with many counts. This chain joins TRBV7-2 and TRBJ2-5, with no clear D. V lost 6 bases and J lost 5, with 16 bases in between. This CDR3 has 14 residues. Germline V lookup: CDR1 SGHTA, CDR2 FQGNSA. The CDR3 nucleotides are TGTGCCAGCAGTCTAGGGCCAGTGGGGGAGACCCAGTACTTC. Its protein product is CASSLGPVGETQYF. Complete variable domain (other parts from reference TRBV7-2 and TRBJ2-5): GAGVSQSPSNKVTEKGKDVELRCDPISGHTALYWYRQSLGQGLEFLIYFQGNSAPDKSGLPSDRFSAERTGGSVSTLTIQRTQQEDSAVYLCASSLGPVGETQYFGPGTRLLVL.

The chain links TRBV5-1 to TRBJ1-6; 10 nucleotides line up with TRBD1. With 4 bases clipped from V and 9 bases from J, the junction kept 7 bases outside the gene matches. The germline CDR1 and CDR2 sequences are SGHRS and YFSETQ. The CDR3 is 15 residues long. The CDR3 region is CASSLGTGDSSPLHF. Here the CDR3 DNA reads TGCGCCAGCAGCCTGGGGACAGGGGATAGTTCACCCCTCCACTTT. The variable domain in full, completed from reference TRBV5-1 and TRBJ1-6, reads KAGVTQTPRYLIKTRGQQVTLSCSPISGHRSVSWYQQTPGQGLQFLFEYFSETQRNKGNFPGRFSGRQFSNSRSEMNVSTLELGDSALYLCASSLGTGDSSPLHFGNGTRLTVT.

This clonotype was picked up many times. The chain joins TRBV6-1 to TRBJ1-1; unclear D gene. The CDR3 is made up of 15 amino acids. CDR1 and CDR2 (germline): MNHNS, SASEGT. Trimming cost V 6 bases and J 1 base, with 15 bases left between them. In DNA, the CDR3 is TGTGCCAGCAGCCCCTTCTACGGTACGAACACTGAAGCTTTCTTT. Translation gives CASSPFYGTNTEAFF.

This clonotype was recorded many times. V and J are TRBV20-1 and TRBJ2-2; maybe TRBD2 (5 bases). The CDR3 runs 14 residues. The germline V gene encodes CDR1 DFQATT and CDR2 SNEGSKA (reference sequence). The ends were cut back, 4 bases at V and 6 bases at J, with 15 bases in the middle. The DNA of the CDR3 is TGCAGTGCTAATCACCCAACACTAGCCGGGGAGCTGTTTTTT. Its translation: CSANHPTLAGELFF.

This clonotype has at least ten counts. This CDR3 is CSALQGFEQYF. CDR3 DNA sequence: TGCAGTGCTCTACAGGGTTTCGAGCAGTACTTC. This chain uses TRBV20-1 with TRBJ2-7; perhaps TRBD1 as D (6 bases). The V gene's germline CDR1 is DFQATT and CDR2 SNEGSKA (reference sequence). The germline V and J ends were trimmed by 5 bases and 6 bases, with 11 bases remaining between them. CDR3 length: 11 amino acids.

This clonotype was seen many times. The rearrangement joins TRBV15 to TRBJ2-5; D may be TRBD1 or TRBD2 (5 bases each). V lost 0 bases to trimming and J lost 5 bases, with 16 bases between them. Germline V gene data show CDR1 as LNHNV and CDR2 as YYDKDF (reference sequence). The CDR3 sequence is 16 residues long. This chain's CDR3 is CATSRDLTGARETQYF. DNA for the CDR3: TGTGCCACCAGCAGAGATCTGACCGGGGCTCGCGAGACCCAGTACTTC.

This clonotype occurred many times. The chain combines TRBV6-5 with TRBJ1-5; TRBD1 aligns across 10 bases. CDR3 length: 15 amino acids. V was clipped by 4 bases and J by 4 bases; unmatched bases: 4. Germline V gene lookup returns CDR1 MNHEY and CDR2 SVGAGI. CDR3 sequence: CASSFDRGRNQPQHF. The CDR3 DNA reads as TGTGCCAGCAGTTTCGACAGGGGGCGGAATCAGCCCCAGCATTTT.

This clonotype was picked up many times. The V gene is TRBV29-1, the J gene TRBJ2-5; the D gene is possibly TRBD2 (6 bases). This CDR3 is 13 amino acids long. V was pared by 6 bases and J by 4 bases, with 15 bases between. Germline CDR1 is SQVTM and CDR2 is ANQGSEA. The chain's CDR3 is CSVGSRFRETQYF. CDR3 DNA: TGCAGCGTCGGGAGTCGGTTCCGAGAGACCCAGTACTTC.

This clonotype was counted many times. V is TRBV7-3 and J is TRBJ2-1; 8 positions agree with TRBD2. Germline V gene data show CDR1 as SGHTA and CDR2 as FQGTGA. The CDR3 extends over 16 amino acids. After removal of 6 bases from V and 6 bases from J, the junction contained 13 bases not matched to a gene. CDR3 region: CASRLGRGGLGNEQFF. In nucleotides, the CDR3 is TGTGCCAGCAGGTTGGGACGGGGGGGCCTGGGCAATGAGCAGTTCTTC.

The sample holds a few counts of this clonotype. The V and J genes are TRBV9 and TRBJ2-7; TRBD1 matches 8 bases. The germline CDR1 and CDR2 sequences are SGDLS and YYNGEE. V lost 0 bases to trimming and J lost 4 bases; unmatched junction nucleotides: 3. The CDR3 has 14 residues. The DNA for the CDR3 is TGTGCCAGCAGCGTAGATGACAGGGGTTACGAGCAGTACTTC. Translation gives CASSVDDRGYEQYF.

This clonotype was detected ten times or more. The J gene is TRBJ2-7, the V gene TRBV9; 10 nucleotides match TRBD2. V shed 4 bases, J shed 6 bases, and the junction held 7 bases outside the gene matches. CDR3 length equals 14 residues. CDR1 SGDLS and CDR2 YYNGEE come from the germline V gene. CDR3 nucleotides: TGTGCCAGCAGCCCCCCGGCTAGCGGGGGCGAGCAGTACTTC. Translating gives CASSPPASGGEQYF.

This clonotype has just a few counts. J is TRBJ1-2 and V is TRBV6-1, with a tentative D call TRBD1 (6 bases). Germline assignment: CDR1 MNHNS and CDR2 SASEGT. Trimming cost V 5 bases and J 6 bases, with 10 bases left between them. CDR3 size: 12 residues. CDR3 coding DNA: TGTGCCAGCAGTCAGGACAGAAATGGCTACACCTTC. Protein product: CASSQDRNGYTF.

A few counts support this clonotype. The rearrangement links TRBV27 to TRBJ2-5; D possibly corresponds to TRBD1 (6 bases). The CDR3 has 14 amino acids. Germline loops: CDR1 MNHEY, CDR2 SMNVEV (reference sequence). V lost 6 bases, J lost 4 bases, and 15 bases lay in between. The CDR3 reads CASSKTGKGETQYF. The CDR3 DNA is TGTGCCAGCAGCAAAACAGGGAAGGGAGAGACCCAGTACTTC.

The V and J genes are TRBV6-1 and TRBJ1-5; D might be TRBD1 (5 bases). V lost 6 bases and J lost 0, with 12 bases in between. The CDR3 runs to 15 residues. Per germline, CDR1 MNHNS and CDR2 SASEGT. The CDR3 DNA is TGTGCCAGCAGACAGGACTCAGGTAGCAATCAGCCCCAGCATTTT. Protein sequence: CASRQDSGSNQPQHF.

Many counts were recorded for this clonotype. The chain uses TRBV3-1 and TRBJ1-4, with unresolved D. CDR1 is LGHDT and CDR2 is YNNKEL in the germline V gene (reference sequence). The CDR3 consists of 15 residues. V lost 5 bases and J 8 bases, leaving 18 bases between the germline ends. CDR3 DNA sequence: TGTGCCAGCAGCTCCAGGCCGAGTCGCGGAGAAAAACTGTTTTTT. This gives the protein CASSSRPSRGEKLFF. Full variable domain (rest looked up from reference TRBV3-1 and TRBJ1-4): DTAVSQTPKYLVTQMGNDKSIKCEQNLGHDTMYWYKQDSKKFLKIMFSYNNKELIINETVPNRFSPKSPDKAHLNLHINSLELGDSAVYFCASSSRPSRGEKLFFGSGTQLSVL.

The chain is built from TRBV14 and TRBJ1-3; D gene ambiguous. The CDR3 contains 14 residues. Trimming left V 4 bases short and J 4 bases short, with 11 bases between. The germline CDR1 and CDR2 sequences are SGHDN and FVKESK. CDR3 bases: TGTGCCAGCAGCCCGAGGGTGTACGGAAACACCATATATTTT. Translating gives CASSPRVYGNTIYF.

The chain carries TRBV20-1 and TRBJ1-1, with 10 bases identical to TRBD1. The CDR3 extends over 15 amino acids. CDR1 and CDR2 from the germline V gene are DFQATT and SNEGSKA (reference sequence). The junction had 17 bases not matched to a gene; V was cut back by 6 bases and J by 10 bases. Here the CDR3 reads CSAGGGGTGEGVAFF. The CDR3 bases are TGCAGTGCCGGGGGTGGCGGGACAGGGGAAGGGGTAGCTTTCTTT.

The V gene is TRBV14, the J gene TRBJ2-3; D is ambiguous. This CDR3 region has 14 residues. CDR1 and CDR2 (germline): SGHDN, FVKESK. Trimming left V 5 bases short and J 1 base short, with 10 bases between. The CDR3, as DNA: TGTGCCAGCAGCATAACGCACGGCACAGATACGCAGTATTTT. Protein sequence: CASSITHGTDTQYF.

Note on this clonotype: A read error is possible here, since a much larger clone lies one base away. The chain carries TRBV7-2 and TRBJ2-1; D gene ambiguous. Germline V lookup: CDR1 SGHTA, CDR2 FQGNSA. The CDR3 has 15 amino acids. CDR3: CASSLDPSSHNEQFF. CDR3 nucleotides: TGTGCCAGCAGCTTGGACCCGAGCTCCCACAATGAGCAGTTCTTC.

In this sample, this clonotype turned up many times. In DNA form, the CDR3 reads TGTGCCAGCAGCTTCCGGACAGGAGGCACCTACGAGCAGTACTTC. Amino acids: CASSFRTGGTYEQYF. The V call is TRBV7-9, the J call TRBJ2-7; 7 bases map to TRBD1. The CDR3 contains 15 residues. Germline lookup yields CDR1 SEHNR and CDR2 FQNEAQ (reference sequence). V dropped 3 bases and J dropped 2; count of bases not matched to a gene: 7. Together with reference TRBV7-9 and TRBJ2-7, the CDR3 gives the full variable domain: DTGVSQNPRHKITKRGQNVTFRCDPISEHNRLYWYRQTLGQGPEFLTYFQNEAQLEKSRLLSDRFSAERPKGSFSTLEIQRTEQGDSAMYLCASSFRTGGTYEQYFGPGTRLTVT.